These T cell receptor beta chains were read from a single sample in a study of blood T cell repertoires in COVID-19. Using immunoSEQ multiplex PCR, the repertoire was profiled, and TCRdb retains in-frame clones only, with some absent. The sample has 250,000 or so clones, almost 85% seen once. Sequencing was done on a sample of peripheral blood. The receptors were sampled from a man aged 50 to 59 with acute or convalescent COVID-19. CDR3s include the opening cysteine and the closing phenylalanine or tryptophan. The order of the fields is clone size, D gene, V gene, J gene, CDR3 protein, CDR3 DNA. The D gene is left open where the match is weak. Not all rows give a size; the values are once, few, many and, for expanded clones, a class.

size: .
D: .
V: TRBV18
J: TRBJ1-1
CDR3: CASSPPKGMNTEAFF
DNA: TGTGCCAGCTCACCACCGAAGGGGATGAACACTGAAGCTTTCTTT

size: .
D: TRBD2
V: TRBV5-1
J: TRBJ2-1
CDR3: CASSAASGNHNEQFF
DNA: TGCGCCAGCAGCGCCGCTAGCGGGAATCACAATGAGCAGTTCTTC

size: .
D: TRBD1
V: TRBV6-5
J: TRBJ1-5
CDR3: CAGNDRGNQPQHF
DNA: TGTGCCGGAAACGACAGGGGCAATCAGCCCCAGCATTTT

size: .
D: TRBD2
V: TRBV28
J: TRBJ2-3
CDR3: CASSLEWGGIRDTQYF
DNA: TGTGCCAGCAGTTTAGAGTGGGGAGGGATTAGGGATACGCAGTATTTT

size: .
D: TRBD2
V: TRBV3-1/TRBV3-2
J: TRBJ2-1
CDR3: CASSPRTSGLGSYVNEQFF
DNA: TGTGCCAGCAGCCCCAGGACTAGCGGGCTAGGCTCCTACGTCAATGAGCAGTTCTTC

size: once
D: TRBD2
V: TRBV9
J: TRBJ2-5
CDR3: CASSVVAGTYQETQYF
DNA: TGTGCCAGCAGCGTAGTAGCGGGAACGTACCAAGAGACCCAGTACTTC

size: .
D: TRBD1
V: TRBV18
J: TRBJ1-2
CDR3: CASSPRDRGASGYTF
DNA: TGTGCCAGCTCACCCCGGGACAGGGGCGCGAGTGGCTACACCTTC

size: .
D: TRBD1
V: TRBV5-5
J: TRBJ1-5
CDR3: CASSLGTGGNQPQHF
DNA: TGTGCCAGCAGCTTGGGGACAGGTGGCAATCAGCCCCAGCATTTT

size: .
D: TRBD1
V: TRBV27
J: TRBJ1-5
CDR3: CASWGQEPNQPQHF
DNA: TGTGCCAGCTGGGGACAGGAGCCCAATCAGCCCCAGCATTTT

size: .
D: .
V: TRBV7-3
J: TRBJ2-7
CDR3: CASSLGPTSYEQYF
DNA: TGTGCCAGCAGCTTAGGCCCCACATCCTACGAGCAGTACTTC

size: .
D: TRBD1
V: TRBV19
J: TRBJ2-2
CDR3: CASSIGAGGGELFF
DNA: TGTGCCAGTAGTATCGGGGCAGGGGGCGGGGAGCTGTTTTTT

size: .
D: TRBD1
V: TRBV6-5
J: TRBJ2-7
CDR3: CASRPARDRVHEQYF
DNA: TGTGCCAGCAGACCCGCCCGGGACAGGGTCCACGAGCAGTACTTC

size: .
D: .
V: TRBV2
J: TRBJ1-1
CDR3: CASSRGGRNTEAFF
DNA: TGTGCCAGCAGCCGGGGAGGGAGGAACACTGAAGCTTTCTTT

size: .
D: .
V: TRBV28
J: TRBJ1-2
CDR3: CASSSITGNYGYTF
DNA: TGTGCCAGCAGTTCTATCACAGGGAACTATGGCTACACCTTC

size: .
D: TRBD1
V: TRBV7-6
J: TRBJ2-6
CDR3: CASSLRGQGSGANVLTF
DNA: TGTGCCAGCAGCCTGAGGGGACAGGGTTCTGGGGCCAACGTCCTGACTTTC

size: .
D: TRBD2
V: TRBV12-3/TRBV12-4
J: TRBJ2-7
CDR3: CASSRGTTYEQYF
DNA: TGTGCCAGCAGCCGCGGGACTACCTACGAGCAGTACTTC

size: .
D: TRBD2
V: TRBV11-3
J: TRBJ2-1
CDR3: CASSFYGGFAAGGPGEQFF
DNA: TGTGCCAGCAGCTTTTACGGAGGGTTTGCGGCGGGAGGGCCGGGTGAGCAGTTCTTC

size: .
D: TRBD2
V: TRBV7-8
J: TRBJ2-1
CDR3: CASSLGGGSVTYNEQFF
DNA: TGTGCCAGCAGCTTAGGAGGCGGGAGTGTGACCTACAATGAGCAGTTCTTC

size: .
D: TRBD1
V: TRBV19
J: TRBJ1-1
CDR3: CASSMEGQGVFNTEAFF
DNA: TGTGCCAGTAGTATGGAGGGACAGGGGGTCTTTAACACTGAAGCTTTCTTT

size: .
D: TRBD1
V: TRBV6-5
J: TRBJ1-3
CDR3: CASSNTGQAGNTIYF
DNA: TGTGCCAGCTCCAACACAGGACAGGCTGGAAACACCATATATTTT

size: .
D: .
V: TRBV5-1
J: TRBJ2-1
CDR3: CASSLDRGRDNEQFF
DNA: TGCGCCAGCAGCTTGGACAGGGGGAGGGACAATGAGCAGTTCTTC

size: .
D: .
V: TRBV10-3
J: TRBJ1-3
CDR3: CATLRGEGNTIYF
DNA: TGTGCCACCCTGCGGGGGGAGGGAAACACCATATATTTT

size: .
D: .
V: TRBV3-1/TRBV3-2
J: TRBJ1-4
CDR3: CASSPRQGAGEKLFF
DNA: TGTGCCAGCAGCCCCCGACAAGGGGCGGGGGAAAAACTGTTTTTT

size: .
D: TRBD1
V: TRBV6-5
J: TRBJ1-5
CDR3: CASSRTGGNQPQHF
DNA: TGTGCCAGCAGTCGTACAGGGGGAAATCAGCCCCAGCATTTT

size: .
D: TRBD1
V: TRBV5-1
J: TRBJ1-4
CDR3: CASSLAGTGMGEKLFF
DNA: TGCGCCAGCAGCTTGGCCGGGACAGGGATGGGTGAAAAACTGTTTTTT

size: .
D: TRBD2
V: TRBV7-2
J: TRBJ2-1
CDR3: CASSSSTSGGAREQFF
DNA: TGTGCCAGCAGCTCCTCTACTAGCGGGGGGGCAAGGGAGCAGTTCTTC

size: .
D: TRBD2
V: TRBV11-1
J: TRBJ2-2
CDR3: CASRGLAKNTGELFF
DNA: TGTGCCAGCAGGGGACTAGCGAAGAACACCGGGGAGCTGTTTTTT